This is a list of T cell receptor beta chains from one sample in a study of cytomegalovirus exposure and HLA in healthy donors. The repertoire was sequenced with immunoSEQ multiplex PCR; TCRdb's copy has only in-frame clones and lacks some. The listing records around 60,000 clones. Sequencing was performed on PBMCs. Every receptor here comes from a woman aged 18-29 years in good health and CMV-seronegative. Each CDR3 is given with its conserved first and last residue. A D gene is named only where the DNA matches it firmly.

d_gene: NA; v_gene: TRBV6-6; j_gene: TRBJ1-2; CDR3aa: CASSYSMGQHYGYTF; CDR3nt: TGTGCCAGCAGTTACTCGATGGGGCAGCACTATGGCTACACCTTC
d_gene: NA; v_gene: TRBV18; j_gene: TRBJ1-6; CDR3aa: CASSRRQIYNSPLHF; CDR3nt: TGTGCCAGCTCACGTCGACAGATCTATAATTCACCCCTCCACTTT
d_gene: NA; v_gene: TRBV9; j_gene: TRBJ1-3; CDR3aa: CASSVGGGLAGNTIYF; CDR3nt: TGTGCCAGCAGCGTAGGGGGGGGGCTCGCTGGAAACACCATATATTTT
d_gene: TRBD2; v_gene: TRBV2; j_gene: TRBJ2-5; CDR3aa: CASSLKGLAGGPNSETQYF; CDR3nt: TGTGCCAGCAGCCTGAAAGGCCTAGCGGGGGGGCCAAATTCAGAGACCCAGTACTTC
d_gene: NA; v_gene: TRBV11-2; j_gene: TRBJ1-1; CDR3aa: CATSGDAAFF; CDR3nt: TGTGCCACATCGGGGGATGCAGCTTTCTTT
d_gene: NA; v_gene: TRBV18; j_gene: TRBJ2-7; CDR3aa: CASSPVGDEQYF; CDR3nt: TGTGCCAGCTCACCAGTGGGAGACGAGCAGTACTTC
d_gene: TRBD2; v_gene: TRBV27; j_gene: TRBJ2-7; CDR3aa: CASSLSGGSHEQYF; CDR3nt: TGTGCCAGCAGTTTGAGCGGGGGATCCCACGAGCAGTACTTC
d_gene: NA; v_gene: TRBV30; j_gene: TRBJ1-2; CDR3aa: CAWSASRHQIGSKAGYTF; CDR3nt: TGTGCCTGGAGTGCTAGCCGACATCAAATCGGTTCCAAGGCGGGCTACACCTTC
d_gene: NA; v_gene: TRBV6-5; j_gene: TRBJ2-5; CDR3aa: CASSRGLNQETQYF; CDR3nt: TGTGCCAGCAGCCGAGGACTAAATCAAGAGACCCAGTACTTC
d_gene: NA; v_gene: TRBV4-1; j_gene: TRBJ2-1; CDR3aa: CASSQPGFNEQFF; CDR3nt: TGCGCCAGCAGCCAACCCGGGTTCAATGAGCAGTTCTTC
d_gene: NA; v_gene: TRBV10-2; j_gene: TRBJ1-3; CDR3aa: CASSRENPGSGNTIYF; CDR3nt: TGCGCCAGCAGCCGGGAGAACCCGGGCAGTGGAAACACCATATATTTT
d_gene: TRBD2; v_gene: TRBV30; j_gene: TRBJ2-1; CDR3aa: CALAGGDNEQFF; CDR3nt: TGTGCCCTAGCGGGGGGGGACAATGAGCAGTTCTTC
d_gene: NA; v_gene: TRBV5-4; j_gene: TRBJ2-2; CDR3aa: CASSLERQNTGELFF; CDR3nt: TGTGCCAGCAGCTTGGAGCGGCAGAACACCGGGGAGCTGTTTTTT
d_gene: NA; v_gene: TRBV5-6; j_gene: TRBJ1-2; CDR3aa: CASSLDFNYGYTF; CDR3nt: TGTGCCAGCAGCTTGGACTTCAATTATGGCTACACCTTC
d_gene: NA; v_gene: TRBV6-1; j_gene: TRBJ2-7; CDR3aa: CASSESHSYEQYF; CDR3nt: TGTGCCAGCAGTGAATCGCACAGCTACGAGCAGTACTTC
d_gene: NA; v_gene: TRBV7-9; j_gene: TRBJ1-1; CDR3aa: CASSLQGNTEAFF; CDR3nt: TGTGCCAGCAGCCTACAGGGGAACACTGAAGCTTTCTTT
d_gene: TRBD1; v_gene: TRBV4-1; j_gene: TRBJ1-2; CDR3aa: CASSQGSREGAYGYTF; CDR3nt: TGCGCCAGCAGCCAAGGGTCCCGAGAGGGGGCCTATGGCTACACCTTC
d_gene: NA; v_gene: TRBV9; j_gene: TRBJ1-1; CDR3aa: CASSVGGRDSSAFF; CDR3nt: TGTGCCAGCAGCGTAGGAGGTCGAGACAGTTCAGCTTTCTTT
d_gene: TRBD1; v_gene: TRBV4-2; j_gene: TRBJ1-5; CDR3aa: CASSQSHRGPPQPQHF; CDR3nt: TGTGCCAGCAGCCAATCCCACAGGGGCCCGCCTCAGCCCCAGCATTTT
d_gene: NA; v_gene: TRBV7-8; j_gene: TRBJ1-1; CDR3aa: CASSPRQLMNTEAFF; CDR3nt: TGTGCCAGCAGCCCCCGACAGCTAATGAACACTGAAGCTTTCTTT
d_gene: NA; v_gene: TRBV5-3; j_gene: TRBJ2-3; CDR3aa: CAHEGPPGVDTQYF; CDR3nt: TGTGCCCATGAAGGGCCCCCGGGAGTGGATACGCAGTATTTT
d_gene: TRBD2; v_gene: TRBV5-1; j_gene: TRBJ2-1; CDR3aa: CASSFSGWGNEQFF; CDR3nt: TGCGCCAGCAGCTTTAGCGGGTGGGGGAATGAGCAGTTCTTC
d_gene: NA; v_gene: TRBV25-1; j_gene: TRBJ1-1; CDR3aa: CASSETGVTEAFF; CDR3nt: TGTGCCAGCAGTGAAACGGGGGTCACTGAAGCTTTCTTT
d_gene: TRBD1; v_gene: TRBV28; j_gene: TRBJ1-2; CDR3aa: CASSPGTGESYGYTF; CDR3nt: TGTGCCAGCAGTCCCGGGACAGGGGAATCCTATGGCTACACCTTC
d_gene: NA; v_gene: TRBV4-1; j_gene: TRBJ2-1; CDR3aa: CASSRASEQFF; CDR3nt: TGCGCCAGCAGCCGCGCAAGTGAGCAGTTCTTC
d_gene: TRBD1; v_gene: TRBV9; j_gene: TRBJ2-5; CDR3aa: CASSVGTGVEETQYF; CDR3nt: TGTGCCAGCAGCGTTGGGACAGGGGTAGAGGAGACCCAGTACTTC
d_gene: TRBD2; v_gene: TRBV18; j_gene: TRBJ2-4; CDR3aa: CASSPPGTTIQYF; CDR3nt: TGTGCCAGCTCACCTCCCGGGACTACCATTCAGTACTTC
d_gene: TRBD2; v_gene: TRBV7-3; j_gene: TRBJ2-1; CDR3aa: CASSLRGLAENNEQFF; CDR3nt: TGTGCCAGCAGCCTCCGCGGACTAGCAGAAAACAATGAGCAGTTCTTC
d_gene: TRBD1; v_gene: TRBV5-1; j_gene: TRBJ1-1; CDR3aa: CASSVGDREDTEAFF; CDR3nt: TGCGCCAGCAGCGTGGGGGACAGGGAAGACACTGAAGCTTTCTTT
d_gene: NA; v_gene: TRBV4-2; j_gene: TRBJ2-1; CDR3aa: CASSQEITEQFF; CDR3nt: TGTGCCAGCAGCCAAGAAATAACAGAGCAGTTCTTC
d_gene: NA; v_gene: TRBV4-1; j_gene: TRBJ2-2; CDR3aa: CASSHSETSGTGELFF; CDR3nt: TGCGCCAGCAGCCATTCAGAAACTAGTGGCACCGGGGAGCTGTTTTTT
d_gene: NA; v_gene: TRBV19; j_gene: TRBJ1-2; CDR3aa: CASSLLQGSYGYTF; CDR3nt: TGTGCCAGTAGTCTCCTACAGGGTTCCTATGGCTACACCTTC
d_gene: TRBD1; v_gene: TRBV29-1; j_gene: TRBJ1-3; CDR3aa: CSVTGLGNTIYF; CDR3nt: TGCAGCGTGACAGGGCTCGGAAACACCATATATTTT
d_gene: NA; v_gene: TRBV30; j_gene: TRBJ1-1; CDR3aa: CAWRVMGGPNTEAFF; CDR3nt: TGTGCCTGGAGAGTTATGGGGGGTCCGAACACTGAAGCTTTCTTT